The text below deals with one TCR beta chain. Antigen unknown. Amplification of TCR beta CDR3 regions used RNA as the template. Initially, a first-round RT-PCR of the TCR CDR3 employed the HTBI primer set. One entry per CDR3 protein, called by TCRdb with MiXCR from the multiplex PCR reads. This table holds some 420,000 distinct CDR3 sequences, roughly an eighth found once. This record belongs to a study of T cells in Graves' hyperthyroidism and ophthalmopathy. Study summary: Peripheral blood specimens were obtained at initial diagnosis, prior to any treatment.

The V and J ends lost 3 bases and 4 bases, in that order; junction bases with no gene match: 5. The germline CDR1 and CDR2 sequences are SGHTA and FQGNSA. CDR3 length: 15 amino acids. Study conclusions and caveats: Most thyroid clonotypes with frequency above 0.001 were detected in blood. Model output signaled ophthalmopathy a median around 5.9 months ahead of onset.

This TCR came from a woman aged 18-29 years with Graves' hyperthyroidism. The sample consisted of blood. The genes are TRBV7-2 and TRBJ2-5, with 10 bases matching TRBD2. The DNA for the CDR3 is TGTGCCAGCAGCTTTGGGACTAGCGCGTCAGAGACCCAGTACTTC. This encodes CASSFGTSASETQYF.